The source of this T cell receptor beta chain is a study of OX40 agonist ivuxolimab in advanced cancers. Regarding the study as a whole: Dose levels from 0.1 to 3.0 mg/kg saw CD4+ and CD8+ blood T cells expand clonally by week 6.

Collection of blood occurred at baseline, at cycle 4 day 1, and at cycle 7 day 1. There are 14 residues in the CDR3. Germline assignment: CDR1 MRHNA and CDR2 SNTAGT. With 3 bases clipped from V and 4 bases from J, the junction kept 0 bases outside the gene matches. As concerns this clone: Antigen specificity is unknown.

The repertoire was sequenced with immunoSEQ multiplex PCR; TCRdb's copy has only in-frame clones and lacks some. The sample lists just under 65,000 clones, approximately 85% seen once, with approximately 9.8% in the top ten. Sample: CD4+ or CD8+ T cells sorted from blood, taken in a trial of the OX40 agonist ivuxolimab. The clonotype was recovered from an adult with an advanced solid tumor such as melanoma, head and neck, liver or kidney cancer. This chain uses TRBV6-4 with TRBJ2-1, with 10 bases fitting TRBD2. CDR3: CASSEAGGYNEQFF. CDR3 nucleotide sequence: TGTGCCAGCAGTGAAGCGGGGGGGTACAATGAGCAGTTCTTC.